This is a list of T cell receptor beta chains from one sample in a study of T cells in localized non-small cell lung cancer. Profiling relied on immunoSEQ multiplex PCR, and the TCRdb table lists in-frame clones only, not all of them. The sample lists tens of thousands of clones; roughly 87% were seen once. The input for sequencing was peripheral blood, taken before any cancer treatment. The receptors stem from a man aged 35 to 69 with stage I squamous cell lung carcinoma. CDR3s include the opening cysteine and the closing phenylalanine or tryptophan. D genes are given only for firm matches. A clone size is listed for some rows: how often the clone was seen (once, few, many), or a class if it is expanded.

D gene: -; J gene: TRBJ1-4; V gene: TRBV28; clone size: -; CDR3 length: 12; CDR3 protein: CASGQPAEKLFF; CDR3 DNA: TGTGCCAGCGGGCAACCCGCTGAAAAACTGTTTTTT
D gene: -; J gene: TRBJ1-5; V gene: TRBV27; clone size: -; CDR3 length: 12; CDR3 protein: CASSLPNQPQHF; CDR3 DNA: TGTGCCAGCAGTTTACCTAATCAGCCCCAGCATTTT
D gene: -; J gene: TRBJ2-7; V gene: TRBV7-9; clone size: -; CDR3 length: 14; CDR3 protein: CASSLGGNSYEQYF; CDR3 DNA: TGTGCCAGCAGCTTAGGGGGAAACTCCTACGAGCAGTACTTC
D gene: TRBD1; J gene: TRBJ1-2; V gene: TRBV18; clone size: -; CDR3 length: 16; CDR3 protein: CASSLAQGQGNYGYTF; CDR3 DNA: TGTGCCAGCTCACTCGCCCAGGGACAGGGAAACTATGGCTACACCTTC
D gene: -; J gene: TRBJ2-4; V gene: TRBV7-9; clone size: -; CDR3 length: 17; CDR3 protein: CASSLELGQAGKNIQYF; CDR3 DNA: TGTGCCAGCAGCTTAGAGCTGGGGCAGGCGGGCAAAAACATTCAGTACTTC
D gene: -; J gene: TRBJ2-7; V gene: TRBV5-6; clone size: -; CDR3 length: 13; CDR3 protein: CASSSRDIYEQYF; CDR3 DNA: TGTGCCAGCAGCTCCCGGGATATCTACGAGCAGTACTTC
D gene: -; J gene: TRBJ2-2; V gene: TRBV5-4; clone size: -; CDR3 length: 14; CDR3 protein: CASRDNPNTGELFF; CDR3 DNA: TGTGCCAGCCGGGACAACCCGAACACCGGGGAGCTGTTTTTT
D gene: -; J gene: TRBJ2-6; V gene: TRBV11-2; clone size: -; CDR3 length: 15; CDR3 protein: CASSLAGYGANVLTF; CDR3 DNA: TGTGCCAGCAGCTTAGCGGGATACGGGGCCAACGTCCTGACTTTC
D gene: -; J gene: TRBJ2-3; V gene: TRBV19; clone size: -; CDR3 length: 14; CDR3 protein: CASSIAAGTDTQYF; CDR3 DNA: TGTGCCAGTAGTATAGCCGCAGGGACAGATACGCAGTATTTT
D gene: TRBD1; J gene: TRBJ2-5; V gene: TRBV18; clone size: -; CDR3 length: 15; CDR3 protein: CASSRDRGLQETQYF; CDR3 DNA: TGTGCCAGCTCCAGAGACAGGGGGCTCCAAGAGACCCAGTACTTC
D gene: TRBD1; J gene: TRBJ1-1; V gene: TRBV23-1; clone size: once; CDR3 length: 16; CDR3 protein: CASSHLLGQGNTEAFF; CDR3 DNA: TGCGCCAGCAGTCATCTATTGGGACAGGGGAACACTGAAGCTTTCTTT
D gene: TRBD1; J gene: TRBJ1-5; V gene: TRBV10-2; clone size: once; CDR3 length: 17; CDR3 protein: CASSERDRRYSNQPQHF; CDR3 DNA: TGCGCCAGCAGTGAGAGGGACAGGAGATATAGCAATCAGCCCCAGCATTTT
D gene: -; J gene: TRBJ2-6; V gene: TRBV9; clone size: -; CDR3 length: 17; CDR3 protein: CASSPIQGGAGANVLTF; CDR3 DNA: TGTGCCAGCAGTCCGATACAGGGAGGTGCTGGGGCCAACGTCCTGACTTTC
D gene: -; J gene: TRBJ1-3; V gene: TRBV7-6; clone size: -; CDR3 length: 12; CDR3 protein: CASSGVGDTIYF; CDR3 DNA: TGTGCCAGCAGCGGGGTGGGAGACACCATATATTTT
D gene: TRBD2; J gene: TRBJ2-7; V gene: TRBV6-1; clone size: -; CDR3 length: 13; CDR3 protein: CASTGAGAYEQYF; CDR3 DNA: TGTGCCAGCACAGGAGCGGGGGCCTACGAGCAGTACTTC
D gene: -; J gene: TRBJ2-4; V gene: TRBV2; clone size: few; CDR3 length: 14; CDR3 protein: CASRQEWAKNIQYF; CDR3 DNA: TGTGCCAGCAGACAGGAATGGGCCAAAAACATTCAGTACTTC
D gene: -; J gene: TRBJ1-1; V gene: TRBV28; clone size: -; CDR3 length: 15; CDR3 protein: CASSTPWQINTEAFF; CDR3 DNA: TGTGCCAGCAGTACGCCCTGGCAGATCAACACTGAAGCTTTCTTT
D gene: -; J gene: TRBJ2-2; V gene: TRBV10-3; clone size: -; CDR3 length: 14; CDR3 protein: CATSPDLNTGELFF; CDR3 DNA: TGTGCCACCTCCCCCGACTTAAACACCGGGGAGCTGTTTTTT
D gene: -; J gene: TRBJ1-2; V gene: TRBV28; clone size: few; CDR3 length: 14; CDR3 protein: CASSSAPGFYGYTF; CDR3 DNA: TGTGCCAGCAGTTCCGCGCCGGGGTTCTATGGCTACACCTTC
D gene: -; J gene: TRBJ2-3; V gene: TRBV6-4; clone size: once; CDR3 length: 14; CDR3 protein: CASSDIGSTDTQYF; CDR3 DNA: TGTGCCAGCAGTGACATAGGCAGCACAGATACGCAGTATTTT
D gene: TRBD1; J gene: TRBJ1-2; V gene: TRBV6-5; clone size: -; CDR3 length: 12; CDR3 protein: CASRTGSGGYTF; CDR3 DNA: TGTGCCAGCAGGACAGGGAGTGGTGGCTACACCTTC
D gene: TRBD2; J gene: TRBJ2-2; V gene: TRBV5-4; clone size: -; CDR3 length: 16; CDR3 protein: CASSVVRTSDTGELFF; CDR3 DNA: TGTGCCAGCAGCGTGGTAAGGACTAGCGACACCGGGGAGCTGTTTTTT
D gene: TRBD1; J gene: TRBJ2-6; V gene: TRBV25-1; clone size: -; CDR3 length: 15; CDR3 protein: CASSLRGLGANVLTF; CDR3 DNA: TGTGCCAGCAGTCTCAGGGGGCTAGGGGCCAACGTCCTGACTTTC
D gene: TRBD1; J gene: TRBJ1-5; V gene: TRBV19; clone size: few; CDR3 length: 17; CDR3 protein: CASSTSRTGGASWPQHF; CDR3 DNA: TGTGCCAGTAGTACCAGTAGGACAGGGGGCGCCTCATGGCCCCAGCATTTT
D gene: TRBD1; J gene: TRBJ1-5; V gene: TRBV7-8; clone size: -; CDR3 length: 15; CDR3 protein: CASGTGTGIDQPQHF; CDR3 DNA: TGTGCCAGCGGCACCGGGACAGGGATTGATCAGCCCCAGCATTTT
D gene: -; J gene: TRBJ2-6; V gene: TRBV28; clone size: -; CDR3 length: 22; CDR3 protein: CASRLNLAPGTLPFSGANVLTF; CDR3 DNA: TGTGCCAGCAGGTTAAACCTTGCCCCAGGGACACTACCTTTCTCTGGGGCCAACGTCCTGACTTTC
D gene: -; J gene: TRBJ1-1; V gene: TRBV6-5; clone size: -; CDR3 length: 13; CDR3 protein: CASSRTANTEAFF; CDR3 DNA: TGTGCCAGCAGTCGTACGGCGAACACTGAAGCTTTCTTT
D gene: -; J gene: TRBJ1-6; V gene: TRBV11-2; clone size: -; CDR3 length: 15; CDR3 protein: CASSRTRVYNSPLHF; CDR3 DNA: TGTGCCAGCAGTCGGACGAGGGTATATAATTCACCCCTCCACTTT
D gene: -; J gene: TRBJ1-2; V gene: TRBV25-1; clone size: -; CDR3 length: 12; CDR3 protein: CASRGQNYGYTF; CDR3 DNA: TGTGCCAGTAGAGGACAAAACTATGGCTACACCTTC
D gene: TRBD2; J gene: TRBJ2-3; V gene: TRBV6-1; clone size: once; CDR3 length: 19; CDR3 protein: CASSVYRFMTSGGTDTQYF; CDR3 DNA: TGTGCCAGCAGTGTTTACCGGTTTATGACTAGCGGGGGCACAGATACGCAGTATTTT
D gene: -; J gene: TRBJ1-2; V gene: TRBV5-1; clone size: -; CDR3 length: 12; CDR3 protein: CASSLPDYGYTF; CDR3 DNA: TGCGCCAGCAGCTTGCCTGATTACGGCTACACCTTC
D gene: TRBD2; J gene: TRBJ2-1; V gene: TRBV4-1; clone size: -; CDR3 length: 16; CDR3 protein: CASSQDFSGGDNEQFF; CDR3 DNA: TGCGCCAGCAGCCAAGATTTCAGCGGGGGGGACAATGAGCAGTTCTTC
D gene: -; J gene: TRBJ2-5; V gene: TRBV18; clone size: -; CDR3 length: 13; CDR3 protein: CASSQQGGETQYF; CDR3 DNA: TGTGCCAGCTCACAACAGGGTGGCGAGACCCAGTACTTC
D gene: -; J gene: TRBJ1-1; V gene: TRBV5-1; clone size: few; CDR3 length: 13; CDR3 protein: CASSSYPDAEAFF; CDR3 DNA: TGCGCCAGCAGCTCGTACCCCGATGCTGAAGCTTTCTTT
D gene: -; J gene: TRBJ2-3; V gene: TRBV10-3; clone size: -; CDR3 length: 12; CDR3 protein: CAISETSDTQYF; CDR3 DNA: TGTGCCATCAGTGAGACTTCAGATACGCAGTATTTT
D gene: TRBD2; J gene: TRBJ2-7; V gene: TRBV5-1; clone size: -; CDR3 length: 15; CDR3 protein: CASSLFWGGAYEQYF; CDR3 DNA: TGCGCCAGCAGCTTGTTCTGGGGGGGAGCCTACGAGCAGTACTTC
D gene: -; J gene: TRBJ1-3; V gene: TRBV7-2; clone size: -; CDR3 length: 14; CDR3 protein: CASSLNDRGNTIYF; CDR3 DNA: TGTGCCAGCAGCTTAAATGACAGGGGAAACACCATATATTTT
D gene: TRBD1; J gene: TRBJ1-3; V gene: TRBV28; clone size: -; CDR3 length: 16; CDR3 protein: CASIRRDRTSGNTIYF; CDR3 DNA: TGTGCCAGCATTCGCCGGGACAGAACTTCTGGAAACACCATATATTTT
D gene: -; J gene: TRBJ2-1; V gene: TRBV7-7; clone size: -; CDR3 length: 15; CDR3 protein: CASSLDGVGANEQFF; CDR3 DNA: TGTGCCAGCAGCTTAGACGGGGTTGGGGCCAATGAGCAGTTCTTC
D gene: TRBD1; J gene: TRBJ1-5; V gene: TRBV19; clone size: once; CDR3 length: 15; CDR3 protein: CASSMTGGSNQPQHF; CDR3 DNA: TGTGCCAGTAGTATGACAGGGGGCTCAAATCAGCCCCAGCATTTT
D gene: TRBD1; J gene: TRBJ1-6; V gene: TRBV5-1; clone size: -; CDR3 length: 15; CDR3 protein: CASSLTGGLESPLHF; CDR3 DNA: TGCGCCAGCAGCCTGACAGGGGGTCTAGAGTCACCCCTCCACTTT
D gene: -; J gene: TRBJ1-6; V gene: TRBV11-2; clone size: -; CDR3 length: 14; CDR3 protein: CASSSGLQNSPLHF; CDR3 DNA: TGTGCCAGCAGCTCGGGATTGCAAAATTCACCCCTCCACTTT
D gene: -; J gene: TRBJ2-7; V gene: TRBV6-4; clone size: -; CDR3 length: 14; CDR3 protein: CASRREESPYEQYF; CDR3 DNA: TGTGCCAGCAGAAGGGAGGAATCTCCCTACGAGCAGTACTTC
D gene: -; J gene: TRBJ1-1; V gene: TRBV21-1; clone size: -; CDR3 length: 15; CDR3 protein: CASSKDDNMNTEAFF; CDR3 DNA: TGTGCCAGCAGCAAAGATGATAATATGAACACTGAAGCTTTCTTT